The clone carrying this T cell receptor beta chain was counted once. In the study's own analysis: Scientists estimated how many nucleated cells there were by amplifying reference gene primers. Assay: immunoSEQ multiplex PCR; the TCRdb copy retains only in-frame clones and omits some. V, J and clone size are taken as reported in that table, and D and trimming were inferred from the DNA itself. The sample yields fewer than 250,000 clones, 80% to 90% seen once. There are 16 residues in the CDR3. V lost 8 bases and J 7 bases, leaving 23 bases between the germline ends. Germline loops: CDR1 LNHDA, CDR2 SQIVND (reference sequence). These data originate in a study of blood T cell repertoires in COVID-19. Study information: PBMCs, B-cell-depleted T cells, or T cells were the source of the cDNA or gDNA that made up the material.

The chain combines TRBV19 with TRBJ2-2, with D perhaps matching TRBD2 (6 bases). The sample consisted of peripheral blood. The clonotype originates from a man in his forties with acute or convalescent COVID-19. For the CDR3, the DNA is TGTGCCAGTGCTCCCCTCGTGGGGGGAAAGGACGGGGAGCTGTTTTTT. As protein: CASAPLVGGKDGELFF.